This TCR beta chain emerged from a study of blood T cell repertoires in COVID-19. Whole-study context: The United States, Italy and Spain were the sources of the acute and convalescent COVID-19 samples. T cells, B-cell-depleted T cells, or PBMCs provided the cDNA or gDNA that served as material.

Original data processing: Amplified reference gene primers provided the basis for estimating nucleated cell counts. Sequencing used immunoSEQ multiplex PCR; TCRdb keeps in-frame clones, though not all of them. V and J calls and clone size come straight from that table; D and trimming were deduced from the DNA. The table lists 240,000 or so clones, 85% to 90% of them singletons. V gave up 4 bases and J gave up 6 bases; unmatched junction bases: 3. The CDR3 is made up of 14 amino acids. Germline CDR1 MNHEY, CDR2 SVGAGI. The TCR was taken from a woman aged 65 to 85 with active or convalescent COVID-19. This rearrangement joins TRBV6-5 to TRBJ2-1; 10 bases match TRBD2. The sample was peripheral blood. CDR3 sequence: CASSWGLARNEQFF. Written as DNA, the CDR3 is TGTGCCAGCAGTTGGGGACTAGCGCGCAATGAGCAGTTCTTC.